This T cell receptor beta chain was documented in a study of T cell changes during pregnancy in multiple sclerosis. Libraries were prepared by immunoSEQ multiplex PCR; TCRdb keeps only in-frame clonotypes and omits some of them. The sample has fewer than 90,000 clones; roughly 93% are singletons. From germline, CDR1 is MNHEY and CDR2 SMNVEV (reference sequence). This CDR3 spans 14 amino acids. V dropped 0 bases and J dropped 0 bases, with 5 bases sitting between them. The chain carries TRBV27 and TRBJ2-5; D not certain. The source of this sequence is a female donor with multiple sclerosis, enrolled in a pregnancy study. Sequenced material: peripheral blood, taken in the third trimester of pregnancy. The CDR3 DNA reads TGTGCCAGCAGTTTATCTACGGACCAAGAGACCCAGTACTTC. Translated, it gives CASSLSTDQETQYF.